This TCR beta chain was identified in a study of post-analysis software for immune sequencing data. The study, taken as a whole, reports: TRBV5-6, TRBV5-1 and TRBV20-1 were among roughly five TRBV segments more frequent in patients than controls.

Tagging with unique molecular identifiers was a feature of the TCR beta cDNA libraries. Some 500,000 cDNA molecules were recovered from an input of roughly 0.85 to 10 million T cells. TCRdb re-derived calls from the PCR reads in MiXCR, one entry per CDR3 protein. There are some 690,000 distinct CDR3 sequences in the sample; more than 50% occur only once, and around 11% lies in the top ten. Trimming took 4 bases from V and 2 from J, leaving 14 bases between them. The CDR3 runs 15 residues. Per germline, CDR1 SEHNR and CDR2 FQNEAQ (reference sequence). In its sample, this clonotype was seen a few times. Antigen: not known.

This TCR derives from a girl aged 2 to 10 with multiple sclerosis. Sample: blood. The chain carries TRBV7-9 and TRBJ1-2, with D unresolved. The CDR3: CASSSGRADNYGYTF. The CDR3, as DNA: TGTGCCAGCAGCTCCGGTAGGGCAGACAACTATGGCTACACCTTC. The variable domain in full, completed from reference TRBV7-9 and TRBJ1-2, reads DTGVSQNPRHKITKRGQNVTFRCDPISEHNRLYWYRQTLGQGPEFLTYFQNEAQLEKSRLLSDRFSAERPKGSFSTLEIQRTEQGDSAMYLCASSSGRADNYGYTFGSGTRLTVV.